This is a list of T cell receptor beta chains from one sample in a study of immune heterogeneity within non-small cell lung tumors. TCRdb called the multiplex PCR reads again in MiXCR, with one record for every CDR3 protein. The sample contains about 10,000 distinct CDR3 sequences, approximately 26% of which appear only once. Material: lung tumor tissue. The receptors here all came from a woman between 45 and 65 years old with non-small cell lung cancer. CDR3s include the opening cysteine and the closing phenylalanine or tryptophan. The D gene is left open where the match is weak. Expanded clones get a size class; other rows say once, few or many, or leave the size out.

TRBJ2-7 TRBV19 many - TGTGCCAGTAGTCAACAGGGAACGACCTACGAGCAGTACTTC CASSQQGTTYEQYF
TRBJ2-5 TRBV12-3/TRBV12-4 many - TGTGCCAGCAGTTTTGCTGGGGGTGAGACCCAGTACTTC CASSFAGGETQYF
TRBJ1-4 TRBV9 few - TGTGCCAGCAGCGTAGAGGTTAGAGGATACGAAAAACTGTTTTTT CASSVEVRGYEKLFF
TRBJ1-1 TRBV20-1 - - TGCAGTGCTAGTGGAAGGACTGAAGCTTTCTTT CSASGRTEAFF
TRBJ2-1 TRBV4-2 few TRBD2 TGTGCCAGCAGCCAGTACTCCGGGACTAGCGCCATCAATGAGCAGTTCTTC CASSQYSGTSAINEQFF
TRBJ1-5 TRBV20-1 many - TGCAGTGCCCCCCCCCGATGGGATAGCAATCAGCCCCAGCATTTT CSAPPRWDSNQPQHF
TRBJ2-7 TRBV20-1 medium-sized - TGCAGTGCTAGGTCGTCCAGGGACCACGAGCAGTACTTC CSARSSRDHEQYF
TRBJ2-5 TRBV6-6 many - TGTGCCAGCAGTTACTCGCCCGGGGCACCGGAAGAGACCCAGTACTTC CASSYSPGAPEETQYF
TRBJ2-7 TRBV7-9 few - TGTGCCAGCAGTTACAGGGCGGGTTTGGAGTACTACGAGCAGTACTTC CASSYRAGLEYYEQYF
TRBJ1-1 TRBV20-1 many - TGCAGTTCGGGTGTACTCACTGAAGCTTTCTTT CSSGVLTEAFF
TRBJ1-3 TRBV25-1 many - TGTGCCAGCACCCAAGGAGGGGGCTCTGGAAACACCATATATTTT CASTQGGGSGNTIYF
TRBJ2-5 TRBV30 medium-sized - TGTGCCTGGATTCTTGGCGCCCAGGGTGGCACCCAGTACTTC CAWILGAQGGTQYF
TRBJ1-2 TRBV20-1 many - TGCAGTGCCAACAGGGACCCCTATGGCTACACCTTC CSANRDPYGYTF
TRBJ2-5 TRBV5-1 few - TGCGCCAGCGCTGCCTGGTGGGGGCGCTGGTACAGCCAAGAGACCCAGTACTTC CASAAWWGRWYSQETQYF
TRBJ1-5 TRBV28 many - TGTGCCAGCACCCGATCCGGACAAATCAATCAGCCCCAGCATTTT CASTRSGQINQPQHF
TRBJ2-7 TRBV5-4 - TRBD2 TGTGCCAGCAGCTTCTCGGGACTAGCGAGCTCCTACGAGCAGTACTTC CASSFSGLASSYEQYF
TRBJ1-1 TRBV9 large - TGTGCCAGCAGCGTAACCCCAAAACAGTCCATGAACACTGAAGCTTTCTTT CASSVTPKQSMNTEAFF
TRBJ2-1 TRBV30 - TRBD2 TGTGCCTGGAGTCGGGGGGGGGCATACAATGAGCAGTCCTTC CAWSRGGAYNEQSF
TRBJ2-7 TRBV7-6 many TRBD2 TGTGCCAGCAGCTTAGAGGCGGGGGGCAACTCCTACGAGCAGTACTTC CASSLEAGGNSYEQYF
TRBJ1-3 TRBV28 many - TGTGCCAGCAGTTTACCGGGACAAACCTCTGGAAACACCATATATTTT CASSLPGQTSGNTIYF
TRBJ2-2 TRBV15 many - TGTGCCACCACCACGAGACTCTCGGGGACCGGGGAGCTGTTTTTT CATTTRLSGTGELFF
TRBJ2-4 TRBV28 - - TGTGCCAGCAGTCCGTTTTACATAGCCAAAAACATTCAGTACTTC CASSPFYIAKNIQYF
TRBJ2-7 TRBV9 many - TGTGCCAGCAGCGCTCCATCCGGGCACGAGCAGTACTTC CASSAPSGHEQYF
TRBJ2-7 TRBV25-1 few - TGTGCCAGCAGTGATTCAGGGGACGAGCAGTACTTC CASSDSGDEQYF
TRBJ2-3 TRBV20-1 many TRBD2 TGCAGTGCTGACAGTCCGCTAGCGGGAGGCCCCACAGATACGCAGTATTTT CSADSPLAGGPTDTQYF
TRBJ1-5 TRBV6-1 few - TGTGCCAGCAGTTTAAGTGGGGAGGGGGTATGGCATTTT CASSLSGEGVWHF
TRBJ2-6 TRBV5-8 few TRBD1 TGTGCCAGCAGCCTCCGGACAGGGGTCGGGGCCAACGTCCTGACTTTC CASSLRTGVGANVLTF
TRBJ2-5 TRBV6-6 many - TGTGCCAGCAGTTACAGGGGCGGAAGCGAGACCCAGTACTTC CASSYRGGSETQYF
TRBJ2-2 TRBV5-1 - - TGCGCCAGCAGCTTTTTGGGAAGGGAATCCACCGGGGAGCTGTTTTTT CASSFLGRESTGELFF
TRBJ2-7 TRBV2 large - TGTGCCAGCAGTCAGGCCGACGAGCAGTACTTC CASSQADEQYF
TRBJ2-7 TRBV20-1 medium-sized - TGCAGTGCCAACGGCCGGGACCGCTCCTACGAGCAGTACTTC CSANGRDRSYEQYF
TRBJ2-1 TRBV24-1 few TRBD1 TGTGCCACCAGTGACCCCGGGACAGGGGCGCACGGTGAGCAGTTCTTC CATSDPGTGAHGEQFF
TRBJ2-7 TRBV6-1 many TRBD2 TGTGCCAGCAGTAAGTCGGGGACTAGGGCCTACGAGCAGTACTTC CASSKSGTRAYEQYF
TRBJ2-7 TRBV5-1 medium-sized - TGCGCCAGCAGCTTGAATAGCCGGTACGAGCAGTACTTC CASSLNSRYEQYF
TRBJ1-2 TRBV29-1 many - TGCAGCGTTTTGAGGGGGGACTATGGCTACACCTTC CSVLRGDYGYTF
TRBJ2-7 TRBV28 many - TGTGCCAGCAGTTTACTAGGACTTAGCACCTACGAGCAGTACTTC CASSLLGLSTYEQYF
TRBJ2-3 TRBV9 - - TGTGCCAGCATCCCCGCCGGGGACACAGATACGCAGTATTTT CASIPAGDTDTQYF
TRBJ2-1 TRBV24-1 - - TGTGCCACCAGTGACCGAACAGGGTTTGAGCAGTTCTTC CATSDRTGFEQFF
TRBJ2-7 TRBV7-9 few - TGTGCCAGCAGCCCAGGCCTAGTAGAGTACGAGCAGTACTTC CASSPGLVEYEQYF
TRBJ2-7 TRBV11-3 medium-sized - TGTGCCAGCAGCTTAGATCCGGGATCCTACGAGCAGTACTTC CASSLDPGSYEQYF
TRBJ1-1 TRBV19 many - TGTGCCAGTAGTATCGGCCGGGGTGAAGCTTTCTTT CASSIGRGEAFF
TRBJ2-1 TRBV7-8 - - TGTGCCAGCAGCTTAGTTGGCAATGAGCAGTTCTTC CASSLVGNEQFF
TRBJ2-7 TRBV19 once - TGTGCCAGTAGTCCCTGGGCGGCAGACACCTACGAGCAGTACTTC CASSPWAADTYEQYF
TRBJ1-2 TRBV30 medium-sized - TGTGCCTGGAGTGCCCCCACAGCTCCTGGCTACACCTTC CAWSAPTAPGYTF
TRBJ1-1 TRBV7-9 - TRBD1 TGTGCCAGCAGCTGGAGGACAGGCGTGACTGAAGCTTTCTTT CASSWRTGVTEAFF
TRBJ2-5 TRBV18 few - TGTGCCATCTCAGCAACCAGGGGGGGCCAAGAGACCCAGTACTTC CAISATRGGQETQYF
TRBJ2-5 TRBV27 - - TGTGCCAGCAGTTTAGACGGACAAACCCCCGGGACCCAGTACTTC CASSLDGQTPGTQYF
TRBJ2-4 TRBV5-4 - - TGTGCCAGCAGTCCTACGGGGACCGCAGCCAAAAACATTCAGTACTTC CASSPTGTAAKNIQYF
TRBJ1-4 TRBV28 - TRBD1 TGTGCCAGCAGTCTCCTCAACCCAGGGGGACAGGAAAAACTGTTTTTT CASSLLNPGGQEKLFF
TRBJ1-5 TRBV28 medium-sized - TGTGCCAGCAGTTCTTACAGAGACGGGTATAGCAATCAGCCCCAGCATTTT CASSSYRDGYSNQPQHF
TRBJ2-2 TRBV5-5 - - TGTGCCAGCAGCCAGGACAGCCGCACCGGGGAGCTGTTTTTT CASSQDSRTGELFF
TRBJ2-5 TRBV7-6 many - TGTGCCAGCAGCTTAGATTCGGGTTGGGGAGAGACCCAGTACTTC CASSLDSGWGETQYF
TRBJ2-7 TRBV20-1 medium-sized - TGCAGTGCTAGAGATCTGACTCCACGGGGCGAGCAGTACTTC CSARDLTPRGEQYF
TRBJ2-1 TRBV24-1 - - TGTGCCACCAGCCGGAGGGGAGGGGGCGCGTACAATGAGCAGTTCTTC CATSRRGGGAYNEQFF